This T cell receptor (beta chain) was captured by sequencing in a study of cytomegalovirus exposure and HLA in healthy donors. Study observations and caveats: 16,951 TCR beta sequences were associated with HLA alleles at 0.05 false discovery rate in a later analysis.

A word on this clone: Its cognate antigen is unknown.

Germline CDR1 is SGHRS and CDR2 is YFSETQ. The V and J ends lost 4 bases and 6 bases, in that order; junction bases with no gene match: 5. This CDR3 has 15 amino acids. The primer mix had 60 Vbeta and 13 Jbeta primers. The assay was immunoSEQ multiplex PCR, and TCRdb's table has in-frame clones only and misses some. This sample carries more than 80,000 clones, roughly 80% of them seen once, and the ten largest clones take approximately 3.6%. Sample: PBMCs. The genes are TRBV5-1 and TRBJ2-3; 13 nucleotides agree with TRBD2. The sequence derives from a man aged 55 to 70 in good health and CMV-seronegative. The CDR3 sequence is CASSVLAGGLDTQYF. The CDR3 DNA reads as TGCGCCAGCAGCGTACTAGCGGGGGGGCTCGATACGCAGTATTTT.